What follows are 18 T cell receptor beta chains derived from one specimen sequenced in a study of metastatic and nonmetastatic thyroid tumors. Ahead of thyroid surgery, no patient had received treatment of any kind. TCRdb reprocessed the PCR reads via MiXCR. The table records about 20,000 clones, about 20% of them present only once. Sequencing was performed on blood. These receptors came from a female donor with papillary thyroid cancer or a benign thyroid nodule (not recorded which). Some clones in this sample may be carry-over from other donors' samples.

This clone was detected many times. Other DNA sequences within the sample encode an identical CDR3. CDR3 coding DNA: TGCAGTGCTAGACCCTCAGGCGATTCACCCCTCCACTTT. Residues: CSARPSGDSPLHF. The chain employs TRBV20-1 and TRBJ1-6, with D uncertain. From germline, CDR1 is DFQATT and CDR2 SNEGSKA (reference sequence). The CDR3 sequence is 13 residues long. Trimming took 2 bases from V and 8 from J, leaving 10 bases between them.

In this sample, this clone turned up a few times. The chain uses TRBV7-9 and TRBJ2-2, with unresolved D. Trimming left V 1 base short and J 7 bases short, with 10 bases between. The germline V gene encodes CDR1 SEHNR and CDR2 FQNEAQ (reference sequence). The CDR3 length is 14 residues. The CDR3 sequence: CASSLVEFGGELFF. CDR3 sequence (DNA): TGTGCCAGCAGCTTAGTTGAATTTGGCGGGGAGCTGTTTTTT. Based on the CDR3 plus reference TRBV7-9 and TRBJ2-2, the full variable domain is DTGVSQNPRHKITKRGQNVTFRCDPISEHNRLYWYRQTLGQGPEFLTYFQNEAQLEKSRLLSDRFSAERPKGSFSTLEIQRTEQGDSAMYLCASSLVEFGGELFFGEGSRLTVL.

This clone was seen ten or more times. This sequence joins TRBV6-1 and TRBJ2-3; D gene ambiguous. Germline V CDR1 and CDR2: MNHNS, SASEGT. V was cut by 6 bases and J by 5 bases, with 6 bases left in between. This CDR3 comprises 11 residues. As DNA, the CDR3 is TGTGCCAGCAGCATCGAAGATACGCAGTATTTT. Its translation is CASSIEDTQYF.

This clone was seen a few times. The V call is TRBV6-1, the J call TRBJ2-1; possibly TRBD1 or TRBD2 for D (5 bases each). This CDR3 has 14 residues. V lost 10 bases and J 9 bases, leaving 22 bases between the germline ends. CDR1 is MNHNS and CDR2 is SASEGT in the germline V gene. Here the CDR3 reads CAIKPGQPSGEQFF. In DNA, the CDR3 is TGTGCCATCAAACCGGGGCAGCCCTCGGGTGAGCAGTTCTTC.

This clone was detected many times. The V and J genes are TRBV20-1 and TRBJ2-5; D is perhaps TRBD2 (7 bases). Looked up from germline, CDR1 is DFQATT and CDR2 is SNEGSKA (reference sequence). Trimming took 6 bases from V and 4 from J, leaving 21 bases between them. This CDR3 comprises 15 residues. The CDR3 is CSAGEGGAGLETQYF. The CDR3 coding sequence is TGCAGTGCCGGGGAGGGGGGAGCCGGTTTAGAGACCCAGTACTTC.

This clone was counted ten times or more. V gene TRBV11-2 combines with J gene TRBJ2-3, with 7 bases lining up with TRBD2. The CDR3 length is 14 residues. Germline trimming cut 1 base from V and 2 bases from J; bases unmatched to any gene: 0. The germline CDR1 and CDR2 sequences are SGHAT and FQNNGV. The chain's CDR3 is CASSLGDYTDTQYF. The CDR3 DNA follows: TGTGCCAGCAGCTTAGGGGACTACACAGATACGCAGTATTTT. The whole variable domain, remainder taken from reference TRBV11-2 and TRBJ2-3, is EAGVAQSPRYKIIEKRQSVAFWCNPISGHATLYWYQQILGQGPKLLIQFQNNGVVDDSQLPKDRFSAERLKGVDSTLKIQPAKLEDSAVYLCASSLGDYTDTQYFGPGTRLTVL.

Ten or more counts support this clone. V is TRBV14 and J is TRBJ2-1; no firm D call. With 0 bases removed from V and 13 bases from J, the gap between germline ends came to 13 bases. The CDR3 has 13 amino acids. Germline V gene lookup returns CDR1 SGHDN and CDR2 FVKESK. The CDR3 reads CASSQDLWSSQFF. Written as DNA, the CDR3 is TGTGCCAGCAGCCAAGATCTTTGGAGTAGTCAGTTCTTC.

This clone qualifies as medium-sized. V gene TRBV19 combines with J gene TRBJ2-1; the match to TRBD1 covers 11 bases. This CDR3 region has 14 residues. Per germline, CDR1 LNHDA and CDR2 SQIVND (reference sequence). V shed 6 bases, J shed 8 bases, and the junction held 6 bases outside the gene matches. The CDR3 DNA reads as TGTGCCAGTAGCCGGACAGGGGGCTTCGATGAGCAGTTCTTC. Its translation is CASSRTGGFDEQFF.

This clone was seen ten or more times. This sequence joins TRBV18 and TRBJ1-4; 9 bases map to TRBD1. The CDR3 totals 15 residues. CDR1 is KGHSH and CDR2 is LQKENI in the germline V gene. V lost 4 bases, J lost 5 bases, and 5 bases stayed unmatched. CDR3: CASSQDRGQNEKLFF. The CDR3 nucleotides read TGTGCCAGCTCACAGGACAGGGGCCAAAATGAAAAACTGTTTTTT.

This clone qualifies as large (0.1 to 1%). J is TRBJ2-4 and V is TRBV27; 11 positions match TRBD2. Trimming took 5 bases from V and 6 from J; bases not matched to a gene: 12. The CDR3 sequence is 17 residues long. Germline V CDR1 and CDR2: MNHEY, SMNVEV (reference sequence). CDR3 amino acids: CASSTRTSGHFGNIQYF. The CDR3 DNA follows: TGTGCCAGCAGTACCCGGACTAGCGGGCACTTCGGAAACATTCAGTACTTC.

This clone was recorded a few times. The rearrangement uses TRBV10-1 and TRBJ2-7; D perhaps matches TRBD2 (5 bases). V gave up 5 bases and J gave up 2 bases, with 13 bases separating them. Germline CDR1 WNHNN, CDR2 SYGVQD (reference sequence). The CDR3 runs 14 residues. The CDR3 loop reads CASSPDYDAYEQYF. The CDR3 DNA follows: TGCGCCAGCAGTCCCGACTATGACGCCTACGAGCAGTACTTC.

This clone was counted many times. The chain has TRBV24-1 and TRBJ2-3; 7 nucleotides line up with TRBD2. V lost 1 base, J lost 5 bases, and 5 bases stayed unmatched. The germline gives CDR1 KGHDR, CDR2 SFDVKD. The CDR3 contains 15 residues. The DNA of the CDR3 is TGTGCCACCAGTGATTTCGGGGGGAACGAAGATACGCAGTATTTT. Its protein product is CATSDFGGNEDTQYF.

This clone was picked up a small number of times. This may arise from a read error, as a much more abundant clone is one base away. This chain uses TRBV20-1 with TRBJ2-2; D might be TRBD1 (6 bases). Trimming left V 5 bases short and J 3 bases short, with 13 bases between. CDR3 length: 14 amino acids. Germline CDR1 is DFQATT and CDR2 is SNEGSKA (reference sequence). As DNA, the CDR3 is TGCAGTGCTCTCGACAAGGGGGACACCGGGGAGCTGTTTTTT. Translating it yields CSALDKGDTGELFF.

This clone was observed at least ten times. The V and J genes are TRBV11-3 and TRBJ1-1, with a tentative D call TRBD1 (6 bases). Trimming shortened V by 5 bases and J by 10 bases, and 17 bases separated the two germline ends. Per germline, CDR1 SGHNT and CDR2 YENEEA. The CDR3 has 13 amino acids. The CDR3 nucleotides are TGTGCCAGCAGCAAAGGGGGACATCCCTCAGCTTTCTTT. This codes for CASSKGGHPSAFF.

This clone occurred many times. The rearrangement links TRBV19 to TRBJ2-3; D might be TRBD1 (5 bases). Looked up from germline, CDR1 is LNHDA and CDR2 is SQIVND (reference sequence). Trimming pared 5 bases from V and 2 bases from J, leaving 14 bases between. The CDR3 covers 15 residues. This CDR3 reads CASSGTWTSTDTQYF. Here the CDR3 DNA reads TGTGCCAGTAGTGGAACATGGACATCCACAGATACGCAGTATTTT.

The sample holds a few counts of this clone. One base away lies a much larger clone, so this may be a sequencing read error. The V gene is TRBV20-1, the J gene TRBJ2-4; D not resolved. V gave up 7 bases and J gave up 0 bases, with 16 bases separating them. Looked up from germline, CDR1 is DFQATT and CDR2 is SNEGSKA (reference sequence). The CDR3 sequence is 15 residues long. CDR3 in amino acids: CSVVVLAVAKNIQYF. CDR3 DNA: TGCAGTGTAGTGGTCCTTGCCGTAGCCAAAAACATTCAGTACTTC.

By share, this clone ranks as medium-sized. This chain connects TRBV6-1 to TRBJ1-3, with D possibly being TRBD1 (5 bases). This CDR3 has 13 amino acids. Trimming pared 8 bases from V and 3 bases from J, leaving 11 bases between. Germline values: CDR1 MNHNS, CDR2 SASEGT. This CDR3 reads CASRDVYGNTIYF. The CDR3 DNA reads as TGTGCCAGCCGGGACGTCTATGGAAACACCATATATTTT.

By share of the sample, this clone is medium-sized. V is TRBV6-1 and J is TRBJ2-7; 8 nucleotides line up with TRBD1. Germline CDR1 is MNHNS and CDR2 is SASEGT. Germline trimming cut 5 bases from V and 6 bases from J; bases unmatched to any gene: 9. CDR3 size: 14 residues. In nucleotides, the CDR3 is TGTGCCAGCAGTTTGGGACAGGAACTGGGCGAGCAGTACTTC. This translates into CASSLGQELGEQYF.